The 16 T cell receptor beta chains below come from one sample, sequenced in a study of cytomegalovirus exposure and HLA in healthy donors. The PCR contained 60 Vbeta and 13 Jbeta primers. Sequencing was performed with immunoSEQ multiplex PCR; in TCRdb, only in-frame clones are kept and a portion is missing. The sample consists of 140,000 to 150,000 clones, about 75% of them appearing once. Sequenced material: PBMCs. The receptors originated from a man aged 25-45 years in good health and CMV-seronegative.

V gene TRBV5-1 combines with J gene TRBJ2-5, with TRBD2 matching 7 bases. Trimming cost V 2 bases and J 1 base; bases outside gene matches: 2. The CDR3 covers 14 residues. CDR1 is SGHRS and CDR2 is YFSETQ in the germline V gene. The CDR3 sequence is CASSLAGTQETQYF. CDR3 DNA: TGCGCCAGCAGCTTAGCGGGGACCCAAGAGACCCAGTACTTC.

The CDR3 is CASNPGSTSYEQYF. The CDR3 region has the DNA TGTGCCAGCAATCCCGGGAGCACTTCCTACGAGCAGTACTTC. The gene calls are TRBV9 and TRBJ2-7; D may be TRBD2 (6 bases). Germline CDR1 and CDR2: SGDLS and YYNGEE. V was clipped by 6 bases and J by 1 base, with 14 bases between them. The CDR3 runs to 14 residues. Based on the CDR3 plus reference TRBV9 and TRBJ2-7, the full variable domain is DSGVTQTPKHLITATGQRVTLRCSPRSGDLSVYWYQQSLDQGLQFLIQYYNGEERAKGNILERFSAQQFPDLHSELNLSSLELGDSALYFCASNPGSTSYEQYFGPGTRLTVT.

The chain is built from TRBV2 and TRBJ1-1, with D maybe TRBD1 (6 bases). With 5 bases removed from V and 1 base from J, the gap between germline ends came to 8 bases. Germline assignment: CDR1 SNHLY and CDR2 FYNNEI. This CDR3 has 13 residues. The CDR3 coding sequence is TGTGCCAGCAGTCAACAGGGGAACACTGAAGCTTTCTTT. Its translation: CASSQQGNTEAFF.

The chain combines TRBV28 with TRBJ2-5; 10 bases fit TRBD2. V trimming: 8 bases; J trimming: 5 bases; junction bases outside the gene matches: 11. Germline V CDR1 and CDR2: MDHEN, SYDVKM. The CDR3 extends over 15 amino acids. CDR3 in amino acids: CASPPSGREVETQYF. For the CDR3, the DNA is TGTGCCAGCCCCCCTAGCGGGAGAGAGGTGGAGACCCAGTACTTC.

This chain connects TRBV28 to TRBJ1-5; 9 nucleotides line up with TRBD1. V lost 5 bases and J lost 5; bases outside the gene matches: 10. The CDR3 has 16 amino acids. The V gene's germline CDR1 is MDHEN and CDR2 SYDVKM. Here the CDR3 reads CASSLSGTGRHQPQHF. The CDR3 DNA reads TGTGCCAGCAGTCTCTCCGGGACAGGGAGACATCAGCCCCAGCATTTT. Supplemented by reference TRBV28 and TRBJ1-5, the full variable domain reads DVKVTQSSRYLVKRTGEKVFLECVQDMDHENMFWYRQDPGLGLRLIYFSYDVKMKEKGDIPEGYSVSREKKERFSLILESASTNQTSMYLCASSLSGTGRHQPQHFGDGTRLSIL.

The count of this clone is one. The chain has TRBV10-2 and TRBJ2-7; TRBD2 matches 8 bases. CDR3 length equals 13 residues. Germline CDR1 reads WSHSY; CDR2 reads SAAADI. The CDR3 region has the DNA TGCGTCTCCGGGACTAGAACCTACCACGAGCAGTACTTC. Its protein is CVSGTRTYHEQYF.

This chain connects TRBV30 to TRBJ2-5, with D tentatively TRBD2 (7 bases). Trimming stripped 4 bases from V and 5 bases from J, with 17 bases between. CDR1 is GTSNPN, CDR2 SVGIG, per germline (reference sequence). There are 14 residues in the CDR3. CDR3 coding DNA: TGTGCCTGGAAATGGGGGCGGGGGAGGGAGACCCAGTACTTC. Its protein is CAWKWGRGRETQYF.

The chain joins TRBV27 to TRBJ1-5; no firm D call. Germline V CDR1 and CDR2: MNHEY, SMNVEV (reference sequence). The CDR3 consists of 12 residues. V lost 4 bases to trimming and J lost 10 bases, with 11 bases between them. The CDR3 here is CASSSPLGPQHF. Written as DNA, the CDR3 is TGTGCCAGCAGTTCCCCCCTAGGACCCCAGCATTTT.

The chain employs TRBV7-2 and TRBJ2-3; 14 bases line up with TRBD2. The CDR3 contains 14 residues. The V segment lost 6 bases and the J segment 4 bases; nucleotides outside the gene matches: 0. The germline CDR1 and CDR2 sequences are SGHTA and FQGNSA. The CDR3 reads CASRGLAGADTQYF. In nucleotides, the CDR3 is TGTGCCAGCAGGGGACTAGCGGGGGCAGATACGCAGTATTTT.

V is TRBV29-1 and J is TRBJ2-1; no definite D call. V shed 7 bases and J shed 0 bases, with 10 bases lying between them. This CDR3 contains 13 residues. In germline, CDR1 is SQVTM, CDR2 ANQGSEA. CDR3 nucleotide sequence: TGCAGCGCTGACTGGAGCTCCTACAATGAGCAGTTCTTC. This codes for CSADWSSYNEQFF.

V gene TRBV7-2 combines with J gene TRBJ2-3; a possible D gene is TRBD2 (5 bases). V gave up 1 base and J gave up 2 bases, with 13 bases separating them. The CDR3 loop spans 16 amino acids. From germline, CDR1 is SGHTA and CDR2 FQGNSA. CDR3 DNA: TGTGCCAGCAGCTTAGGTCCTAGCAGCATCACAGATACGCAGTATTTT. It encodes CASSLGPSSITDTQYF.

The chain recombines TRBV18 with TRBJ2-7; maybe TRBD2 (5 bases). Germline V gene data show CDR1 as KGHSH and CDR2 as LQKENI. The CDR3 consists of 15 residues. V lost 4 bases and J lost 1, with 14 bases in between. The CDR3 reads CASSRSLGESYEQYF. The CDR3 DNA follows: TGTGCCAGCTCACGATCACTTGGGGAGTCCTACGAGCAGTACTTC.

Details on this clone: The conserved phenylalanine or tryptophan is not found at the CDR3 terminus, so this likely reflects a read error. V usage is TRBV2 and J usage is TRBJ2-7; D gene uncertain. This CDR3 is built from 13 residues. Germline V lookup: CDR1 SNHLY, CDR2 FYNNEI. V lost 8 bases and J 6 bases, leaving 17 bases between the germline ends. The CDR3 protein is CASLPIPGGEQYL. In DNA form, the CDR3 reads TGTGCCAGCTTACCTATCCCCGGCGGCGAGCAGTACCTC.

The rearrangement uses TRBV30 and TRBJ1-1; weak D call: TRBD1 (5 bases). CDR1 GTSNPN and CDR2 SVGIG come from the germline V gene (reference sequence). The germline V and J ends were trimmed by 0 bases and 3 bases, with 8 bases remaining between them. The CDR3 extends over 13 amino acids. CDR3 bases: TGTGCCTGGAGTGTTGGGGGGTACACTGAAGCTTTCTTT. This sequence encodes CAWSVGGYTEAFF.

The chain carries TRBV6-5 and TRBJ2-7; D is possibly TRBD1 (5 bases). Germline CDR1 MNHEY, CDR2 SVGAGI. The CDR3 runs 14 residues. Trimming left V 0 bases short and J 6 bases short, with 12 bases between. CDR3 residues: CASSYSEQGGEQYF. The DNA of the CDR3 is TGTGCCAGCAGTTACTCAGAGCAGGGTGGCGAGCAGTACTTC.

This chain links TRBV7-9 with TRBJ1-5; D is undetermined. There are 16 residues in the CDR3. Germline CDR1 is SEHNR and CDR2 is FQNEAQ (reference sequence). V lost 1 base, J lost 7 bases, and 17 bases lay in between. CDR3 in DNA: TGTGCCAGCAGCTTAGGGGGTCCGGGATCGGGACAGCCCCAGCATTTT. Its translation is CASSLGGPGSGQPQHF. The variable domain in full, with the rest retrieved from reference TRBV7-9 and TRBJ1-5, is DTGVSQNPRHKITKRGQNVTFRCDPISEHNRLYWYRQTLGQGPEFLTYFQNEAQLEKSRLLSDRFSAERPKGSFSTLEIQRTEQGDSAMYLCASSLGGPGSGQPQHFGDGTRLSIL.